The T cell receptor beta chain under discussion was sequenced for a study of CD8+CD57+ T cells in acquired aplastic anemia. Those patients picked for sequencing had displayed CD8+CD57+ cell expansion on flow cytometry. Study-level points and caveats: The study identified roughly 29 CD8+ CDR3 sequences shared by patients and controls.

Per germline, CDR1 LNHNV and CDR2 YYDKDF (reference sequence). CDR3 length equals 17 residues. Trimming shortened V by 0 bases and J by 7 bases, and 21 bases separated the two germline ends. Using genomic DNA as the template, TCR beta VDJ and CDR3 profiling was carried out. One entry per CDR3 protein, called by TCRdb with MiXCR from the reads. The sample consists of under 500,000 distinct CDR3 sequences, approximately 32% of them appearing once. Concerning this clonotype itself: The antigen is not known.

The sequencing input was sorted CD4+, CD8+, or CD8+CD57+ T cells (not recorded which) from PBMCs. The gene calls are TRBV15 and TRBJ2-5; D possibly corresponds to TRBD2 (6 bases). The receptor's source is a human donor with aplastic anemia. CDR3: CATSRELPGRDGGTQYF. In DNA, the CDR3 is TGTGCCACCAGCAGAGAGCTCCCGGGACGCGACGGGGGGACCCAGTACTTC.